The clone carrying this TCR beta chain was counted at least ten times. RNA transcripts were the template for amplifying TCR beta CDR3 regions. Carried out on the TCR CDR3, a first-round RT-PCR used the HTBI primer set. From the multiplex PCR reads, TCRdb called clonotypes with MiXCR, one entry per CDR3 protein. Among some 500,000 distinct CDR3 sequences, about an eighth were seen once, and the ten largest hold 15% to 20%. These data are taken from a study of T cells in Graves' hyperthyroidism and ophthalmopathy. Germline V lookup: CDR1 DFQATT, CDR2 SNEGSKA (reference sequence). The CDR3 contains 14 residues. Trimming at V came to 5 bases and at J to 7 bases, leaving 7 bases not matched to a gene.

Sequenced: blood. This chain links TRBV20-1 with TRBJ1-6; TRBD1 matches at 8 bases. The sequence was obtained from a woman between 18 and 29 years old with Graves' hyperthyroidism. In DNA form, the CDR3 reads TGCAGTGCTCTCGACAGGGGCCCAAATTCACCCCTCCACTTT. Translation gives CSALDRGPNSPLHF.